This TCR beta chain was captured in a study of blood T cells in healthy people across ages. This CDR3 comprises 18 residues. Germline CDR1 and CDR2: MNHEY and SMNVEV (reference sequence). Donors were healthy Caucasian individuals from Russia aged roughly 6 to 90. It was around 10 milliliters of peripheral blood that were drawn from each donor. For the second PCR, which ran for roughly 6 to 12 cycles, a sample-barcoded 5' primer and a J-beta primer mix were used. Each cDNA molecule was tagged by a template-switch adaptor that had 12 random nucleotides. TCRdb reprocessed the 5' RACE reads via MiXCR and lists one record per CDR3 protein. The top ten hold approximately 0.75% of the sample, which has around 1,000,000 distinct CDR3 sequences, about 23% seen once. This clonotype was picked up a small number of times. Relative to the germline gene, one junction end is altered; a read error may explain this.

The same specimen was also included in a second study, on T cells of mothers and their children. That paper notes: Reads obtained per mother exceeded 9 million TCR beta CDR3 reads, with several million obtained per child.

V usage is TRBV27 and J usage is TRBJ1-6; no firm D call. This receptor was identified in a girl aged 2-9 years in good health. Sequenced material: blood. The chain's CDR3 is CASSLDIPDSLYNPPLHF. In DNA form, the CDR3 reads TGTGCCAGCAGTTTAGATATTCCAGATTCCCTCTATAATCCACCCCTCCACTTT.